Below are 30 T cell receptor beta chains sequenced from a single sample in a study of blood T cell repertoires in COVID-19. This table comes from immunoSEQ multiplex PCR, and its TCRdb copy is limited to in-frame clones, with some not included. Of just under 85,000 clones in the sample, about 86% are singletons; the top ten hold 15% to 20%. The material sequenced was peripheral blood. The receptors were sampled from a woman in her fifties or sixties with acute or convalescent COVID-19.

The chain is built from TRBV19 and TRBJ2-5; D possibly corresponds to TRBD2 (7 bases). CDR1 is LNHDA, CDR2 SQIVND, per germline (reference sequence). The length of the CDR3 is 15 residues. V dropped 3 bases and J dropped 4 bases, with 15 bases sitting between them. The CDR3 sequence is CASSIRRGGVETQYF. CDR3 in DNA: TGTGCCAGTAGTATCCGAAGGGGGGGTGTAGAGACCCAGTACTTC.

In DNA form, the CDR3 reads TGTGCCAGCAGCTTAGATACGGGGGAGGATACGCAGTATTTT. Translating gives CASSLDTGEDTQYF. The chain uses TRBV11-2 and TRBJ2-3, with TRBD2 as a possible D gene (6 bases). This CDR3 contains 14 residues. The V gene lost 0 bases and the J gene lost 6 bases, with 10 bases spanning the gap. Germline-derived CDR1 and CDR2 are SGHAT and FQNNGV.

The V call is TRBV12-3 or TRBV12-4, the J call TRBJ2-7; D not resolved. The CDR3 contains 12 residues. The V end lost 6 bases, the J end lost 3 bases, and 9 bases lay between the germline ends. The chain's CDR3 is CASRRHFYEQYF. The CDR3 DNA is TGTGCCAGCAGGCGACACTTCTACGAGCAGTACTTC.

The gene calls are TRBV30 and TRBJ1-3, with D unresolved. Trimming pared 0 bases from V and 0 bases from J, leaving 6 bases between. The CDR3 loop spans 14 amino acids. Germline V gene data show CDR1 as GTSNPN and CDR2 as SVGIG (reference sequence). The CDR3: CAWSVSHSGNTIYF. CDR3 bases: TGTGCCTGGAGTGTATCACACTCTGGAAACACCATATATTTT.

This sequence joins TRBV27 and TRBJ1-4; possibly TRBD1 for D (6 bases). CDR1 is MNHEY, CDR2 SMNVEV, per germline (reference sequence). V was shortened by 10 bases and J by 0 bases, with 12 bases between the two germline ends. The CDR3 is 14 residues long. The chain's CDR3 is CATRGAATNEKLFF. The CDR3 DNA sequence: TGTGCCACCCGGGGGGCGGCAACTAATGAAAAACTGTTTTTT.

This chain uses TRBV11-3 with TRBJ2-1; 9 bases agree with TRBD2. The V segment lost 0 bases and the J segment 5 bases; nucleotides outside the gene matches: 5. The CDR3 loop spans 16 amino acids. From germline, CDR1 is SGHNT and CDR2 YENEEA. The CDR3 here is CASSLERGGFHNEQFF. The CDR3, as DNA: TGTGCCAGCAGCTTAGAGCGGGGGGGTTTCCACAATGAGCAGTTCTTC.

The V and J genes are TRBV3-1 (or the pseudogene TRBV3-2) and TRBJ1-2, with D possibly TRBD1 on 6 matching bases. The ends were cut back, 3 bases at V and 5 bases at J, with 19 bases in the middle. The CDR3 length is 16 residues. Germline V CDR1 and CDR2: LGHDT, YNNKEL (reference sequence). The CDR3 loop reads CASSHNRDIRAYGYTF. The CDR3 nucleotides are TGTGCCAGCAGCCATAACCGGGACATTCGGGCGTATGGCTACACCTTC.

The V call is TRBV14, the J call TRBJ1-2; 7 bases match TRBD1. CDR1 is SGHDN, CDR2 FVKESK, per germline. J was trimmed by 4 bases and V by 5 bases; bases with no gene match: 10. The CDR3 covers 15 residues. CDR3 DNA sequence: TGTGCCAGCAGCTCGCGCTTGACAGGGAGCTATGGCTACACCTTC. Amino acids: CASSSRLTGSYGYTF.

The chain uses TRBV5-1 and TRBJ1-1; D might be TRBD1 (6 bases). The CDR3 is 11 amino acids. The germline gives CDR1 SGHRS, CDR2 YFSETQ. V shed 7 bases and J shed 7 bases, with 11 bases lying between them. The CDR3 nucleotides are TGCGCCAGCGCCCTACAGGGTGAAGCTTTCTTT. Its protein product is CASALQGEAFF.

This chain joins TRBV27 and TRBJ1-4; 9 positions agree with TRBD1. CDR3 length: 13 residues. After removal of 6 bases from V and 9 bases from J, the junction contained 5 bases not matched to a gene. The germline gives CDR1 MNHEY, CDR2 SMNVEV (reference sequence). CDR3 sequence (DNA): TGTGCCAGCAGGACAGGGGGACAGCAAAAACTGTTTTTT. It is translated as CASRTGGQQKLFF.

The gene calls are TRBV12-3 or TRBV12-4 and TRBJ1-2; TRBD1 matches at 9 bases. This CDR3 has 11 amino acids. V lost 4 bases to trimming and J lost 12 bases; unmatched junction nucleotides: 3. CDR3: CASSYTGGHTF. DNA for the CDR3: TGTGCCAGCAGTTACACAGGGGGCCACACCTTC.

This clone is a singleton in its sample. The gene calls are TRBV30 and TRBJ1-2; D call uncertain. This CDR3 is 12 amino acids long. Germline-derived CDR1 and CDR2 are GTSNPN and SVGIG (reference sequence). The V and J ends lost 2 bases and 2 bases respectively, with 6 bases between them. CDR3: CAWSTLNYGYTF. The CDR3 nucleotides are TGTGCCTGGAGTACTTTGAACTATGGCTACACCTTC.

The CDR3 region is CASSATGGRIYGYTF. CDR3 nucleotide sequence: TGTGCCAGCAGCGCGACAGGGGGCAGAATCTATGGCTACACCTTC. The genes are TRBV13 and TRBJ1-2, with TRBD1 matching 10 bases. V was clipped by 5 bases and J by 4 bases; unmatched bases: 7. Germline loops: CDR1 PRHDT, CDR2 FYEKMQ (reference sequence). The CDR3 has 15 residues. Full variable domain (remainder filled in from reference TRBV13 and TRBJ1-2): AAGVIQSPRHLIKEKRETATLKCYPIPRHDTVYWYQQGPGQDPQFLISFYEKMQSDKGSIPDRFSAQQFSDYHSELNMSSLELGDSALYFCASSATGGRIYGYTFGSGTRLTVV.

The chain recombines TRBV29-1 with TRBJ1-2; 12 nucleotides match TRBD1. Per the germline V gene, CDR1 is SQVTM and CDR2 is ANQGSEA. This CDR3 contains 14 residues. Trimming removed 6 bases from V and 8 bases from J; junction bases left unmatched: 10. The CDR3 reads CSVPVGQGAGGYTF. CDR3 coding DNA: TGCAGCGTCCCCGTGGGACAGGGGGCTGGGGGCTACACCTTC.

This sequence joins TRBV10-2 and TRBJ1-4; the match to TRBD1 covers 9 bases. The V gene end was trimmed by 10 bases and the J gene end by 8 bases; junction bases not matched to a gene: 8. The length of the CDR3 is 13 residues. The germline V gene has CDR1 WSHSY and CDR2 SAAADI. CDR3 nucleotides: TGCGCCACCCTGACAGGGGGAGGGGAAAAACTGTTTTTT. Encoded protein: CATLTGGGEKLFF.

The rearrangement uses TRBV6-6 and TRBJ2-7; D not certain. Per germline, CDR1 MNHNY and CDR2 SVGAGI (reference sequence). V lost 3 bases to trimming and J lost 0 bases, with 12 bases between them. The CDR3 extends over 15 amino acids. The CDR3 here is CASSYAQASSYEQYF. The CDR3 bases are TGTGCCAGCAGTTATGCGCAGGCGAGCTCCTACGAGCAGTACTTC.

The CDR3 DNA is TGCGCCAGCAGCCAAGAGCGGGGCAACCAAGAGACCCAGTACTTC. Encoded protein: CASSQERGNQETQYF. The chain links TRBV4-3 to TRBJ2-5, with TRBD2 as a possible D gene (6 bases). V lost 0 bases and J lost 0, with 8 bases in between. The CDR3 is made up of 15 amino acids. From germline, CDR1 is LGHNA and CDR2 YSLEER.

The J gene is TRBJ2-5, the V gene TRBV10-2, with D maybe TRBD2 (5 bases). Germline CDR1 and CDR2: WSHSY and SAAADI. V was trimmed by 7 bases and J by 0 bases, leaving 9 bases between them. The CDR3 consists of 13 residues. The CDR3 coding sequence is TGCGCCAGCAAAGCGGCGGACCAAGAGACCCAGTACTTC. Translating it yields CASKAADQETQYF.

The J gene is TRBJ2-1, the V gene TRBV6-5, with 12 bases lining up with TRBD2. The V segment lost 6 bases and the J segment 6 bases; nucleotides outside the gene matches: 6. Germline CDR1 and CDR2: MNHEY and SVGAGI. This CDR3 is built from 15 residues. CDR3 nucleotide sequence: TGTGCCAGCAGCGCTCTAGCGGGAGGGGGCAATGAGCAGTTCTTC. Translation gives CASSALAGGGNEQFF.

This rearrangement joins TRBV5-1 to TRBJ1-2, with a tentative D call TRBD1 (5 bases). Trimming shortened V by 2 bases and J by 4 bases, and 15 bases separated the two germline ends. CDR1 and CDR2 from the germline V gene are SGHRS and YFSETQ. The CDR3 consists of 15 residues. CDR3 nucleotides: TGCGCCAGCAGCTTTGGTAGTTCGGGGGGCTATGGCTACACCTTC. This codes for CASSFGSSGGYGYTF.

The chain has TRBV5-8 and TRBJ1-2, with 10 bases matching TRBD1. Germline loops: CDR1 SGHTS, CDR2 YDEGEE. This CDR3 comprises 15 residues. The V and J ends lost 3 bases and 1 base, in that order; junction bases with no gene match: 3. CDR3 amino acids: CASSWGTGDNYGYTF. Here the CDR3 DNA reads TGTGCCAGCAGCTGGGGGACAGGGGATAACTATGGCTACACCTTC.

The genes are TRBV5-1 and TRBJ2-3; 11 positions agree with TRBD2. V shed 4 bases, J shed 5 bases, and the junction held 6 bases outside the gene matches. Germline loops: CDR1 SGHRS, CDR2 YFSETQ. There are 15 residues in the CDR3. The chain's CDR3 is CASSGLAGDGDTQYF. The CDR3 bases are TGCGCCAGCAGCGGACTAGCGGGCGATGGAGATACGCAGTATTTT.

The chain uses TRBV5-1 and TRBJ2-1, with 8 nucleotides matching TRBD2. Germline trimming cut 1 base from V and 6 bases from J; bases unmatched to any gene: 6. Germline lookup yields CDR1 SGHRS and CDR2 YFSETQ. The CDR3 covers 15 residues. This CDR3 is CASSLLGTSGNEQFF. The CDR3 region has the DNA TGCGCCAGCAGCTTGTTAGGGACTAGTGGCAATGAGCAGTTCTTC.

CDR3 in amino acids: CASSLGQGGELFF. DNA for the CDR3: TGTGCCAGCAGCTTAGGACAAGGAGGGGAGCTGTTTTTT. V usage is TRBV7-2 and J usage is TRBJ2-2, with unresolved D. Per germline, CDR1 SGHTA and CDR2 FQGNSA. Trimming cost V 1 base and J 8 bases, with 8 bases left between them. This CDR3 has 13 residues.

There are a few counts of this clone. The CDR3 DNA is TGTGCCAGCTCTGGCGGGGGGGCCTTGCGTCACTACGAGCAGTACTTC. Protein sequence: CASSGGGALRHYEQYF. The V gene is TRBV28, the J gene TRBJ2-7, with 9 bases that match TRBD2. Germline values: CDR1 MDHEN, CDR2 SYDVKM. This CDR3 spans 16 amino acids. V lost 8 bases to trimming and J lost 3 bases; unmatched junction nucleotides: 14.

This clone was seen only a few times. The rearrangement uses TRBV7-2 and TRBJ1-4; D gene unclear. The CDR3 has 14 residues. Trimming removed 2 bases at V and 0 bases at J, with 4 bases between. The germline V gene encodes CDR1 SGHTA and CDR2 FQGNSA. The CDR3 nucleotides are TGTGCCAGCAGCTTACTATCAACTAATGAAAAACTGTTTTTT. Translation: CASSLLSTNEKLFF.

V usage is TRBV9 and J usage is TRBJ1-1; 7 bases line up with TRBD1. This CDR3 region has 17 residues. Germline loops: CDR1 SGDLS, CDR2 YYNGEE. Trimming removed 0 bases from V and 3 bases from J; junction bases left unmatched: 11. The CDR3 nucleotides are TGTGCCAGCAGCGTAGATCCCAGGGGGAAAGGGGACACTGAAGCTTTCTTT. Protein: CASSVDPRGKGDTEAFF. Full variable domain (missing parts from reference TRBV9 and TRBJ1-1): DSGVTQTPKHLITATGQRVTLRCSPRSGDLSVYWYQQSLDQGLQFLIQYYNGEERAKGNILERFSAQQFPDLHSELNLSSLELGDSALYFCASSVDPRGKGDTEAFFGQGTRLTVV.

The chain couples TRBV29-1 to TRBJ1-5; 8 positions match TRBD1. The length of the CDR3 is 14 residues. CDR1 and CDR2 from the germline V gene are SQVTM and ANQGSEA. V lost 6 bases to trimming and J lost 6 bases; unmatched junction nucleotides: 10. CDR3 protein: CSVDGQGRGQPQHF. CDR3 DNA: TGCAGCGTCGATGGACAGGGAAGAGGTCAGCCCCAGCATTTT.

The chain uses TRBV5-8 and TRBJ2-3, with 11 bases lining up with TRBD2. The ends lost 0 bases at V and 6 bases at J; junction bases unmatched: 3. Germline V lookup: CDR1 SGHTS, CDR2 YDEGEE. CDR3 size: 15 residues. In DNA form, the CDR3 reads TGTGCCAGCAGCTTGGTAGCGGGGGGGCAGGATACGCAGTATTTT. Its protein is CASSLVAGGQDTQYF.

Concerning this clone itself: Mismatch with germline at one junction end may stem from a read error. The chain carries TRBV6-1 and TRBJ1-6, with no clear D. The CDR3 sequence is 12 residues long. CDR1 and CDR2 from the germline V gene are MNHNS and SASEGT. The CDR3 loop reads CASREVNGLRHF. The CDR3 nucleotides are TGTGCCAGCAGGGAAGTGAACGGACTACGCCACTTT.